This T cell receptor (beta chain) originates from a study of blood T cell repertoires in COVID-19. Germline CDR1 reads LGHDT; CDR2 reads YNNKEL (reference sequence). The CDR3 totals 13 residues. V lost 1 base and J 12 bases, leaving 10 bases between the germline ends. The method was immunoSEQ multiplex PCR; TCRdb's version includes in-frame clones alone and lacks a portion of them. This sample has 80,000 to 95,000 clones, with approximately 91% found just once. This sequence was found in a woman aged 70-85 years with acute or convalescent COVID-19. V usage is TRBV3-1 (or the pseudogene TRBV3-2) and J usage is TRBJ1-6, with D unresolved. The sample taken for sequencing was peripheral blood. Written as DNA, the CDR3 is TGTGCCAGCAGCCAAGGGGAGAGCCTACCCCTCCACTTT. Translating it yields CASSQGESLPLHF.